The text below deals with one T cell receptor (beta chain). Its antigen is undetermined. The data were obtained in a study of T cell responses to AZD1222 COVID-19 vaccine. Study-wide points: Scientists sampled the repertoires only once the peak T cell response had passed. White British people made up most donors, females outnumbered males, and clonal diversity was possibly underestimated.

The method was immunoSEQ multiplex PCR; TCRdb's version includes in-frame clones alone and lacks a portion of them. The sample consists of fewer than 150,000 clones, about 86% of them appearing once. V lost 1 base, J lost 6 bases, and 10 bases lay in between. The CDR3 has 14 amino acids. Germline V gene sequence: CDR1 SGHNT, CDR2 YENEEA. The sample here was peripheral blood, taken 28 days after the second AZD1222 dose. This sequence was found in an adult who received the AZD1222 COVID-19 vaccine. The chain recombines TRBV11-3 with TRBJ2-1; no firm D call. The chain's CDR3 is CASSLGTAGNEQFF. CDR3 DNA sequence: TGTGCCAGCAGCTTAGGAACAGCTGGCAATGAGCAGTTCTTC.